This TCR beta chain was captured in a study of PD-1 blockade in mismatch repair-deficient tumors (TCRdb year 2017). Regarding the research as a whole: The trial enrolled 85 to 100 consecutive patients with some twelve mismatch repair-deficient cancer types between late 2013 and 2016, all previously treated and progressing. Tumor-associated T cell clones in the peripheral blood of patients responding to PD-1 blockade were tracked using deep sequencing of TCR CDR3 regions.

Overall study outcomes, separate from this receptor: After pembrolizumab, tumor-resident clones, which were often undetectable in blood before treatment, expanded rapidly and then contracted, generally ahead of radiologic responses.

To prepare the library, the immunoSEQ multiplex PCR assay was applied. In TCRdb, the immuneACCESS table is reduced to in-frame sequences with V and J assigned. These tables do not hold every clone; where another copy was compared, an unresolved V gene accounts for under half, and the others remain unexplained. This sample lists around 100,000 clones; roughly 80% were detected once. The ten most abundant clones make up 4.7% of the sample. For each enrolled patient, mismatch repair deficiency was established using either polymerase chain reaction or immunohistochemistry. A few patients who responded to pembrolizumab therapy underwent TCR sequencing. The phase II trial prospectively tested pembrolizumab PD-1 blockade in advanced mismatch repair-deficient cancers regardless of tissue of origin. Peripheral blood T cell samples were collected serially, before PD-1 blockade began and at several time points afterward. Blood sampling times were expressed in weeks after the first pembrolizumab dose.

V trim: 5 bases; J trim: 5 bases; unmatched bases: 10. Spanning cysteine to phenylalanine, the CDR3 consists of 15 amino acids. Just the 45-base CDR3 DNA is kept, in frame starting at base 1. The germline V gene sets CDR1 to MDHEN and CDR2 to SYDVKM. On this clone: Its antigen is currently not known. Base quality data are lacking; no much larger clone is found one base away.

The rearrangement combines TRBV28 with TRBJ2-7; 9 bases in the middle match TRBD2. The TCR was taken from an adult with mismatch repair-deficient cancer. The sample in question was peripheral blood, obtained 60 weeks after starting pembrolizumab. The CDR3 reads CASSGRIAGEDEQYF. The nucleotides read TGTGCCAGCAGTGGGCGGATAGCGGGAGAGGACGAGCAGTACTTC. The variable domain in full, with residues beyond the CDR3 obtained from the reference TRBV28 and TRBJ2-7 genes, is DVKVTQSSRYLVKRTGEKVFLECVQDMDHENMFWYRQDPGLGLRLIYFSYDVKMKEKGDIPEGYSVSREKKERFSLILESASTNQTSMYLCASSGRIAGEDEQYFGPGTRLTVT.